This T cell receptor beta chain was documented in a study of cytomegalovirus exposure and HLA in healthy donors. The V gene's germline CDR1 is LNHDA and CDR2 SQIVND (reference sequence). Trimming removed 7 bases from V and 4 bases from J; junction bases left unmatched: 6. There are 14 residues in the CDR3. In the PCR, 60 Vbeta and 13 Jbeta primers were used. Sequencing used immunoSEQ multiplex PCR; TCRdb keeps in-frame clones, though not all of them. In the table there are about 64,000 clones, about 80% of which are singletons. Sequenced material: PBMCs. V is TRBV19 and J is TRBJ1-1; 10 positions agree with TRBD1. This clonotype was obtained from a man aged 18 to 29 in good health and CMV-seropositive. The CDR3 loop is CASTLDRGGTEAFF. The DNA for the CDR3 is TGTGCCAGTACCCTGGACAGGGGGGGCACTGAAGCTTTCTTT.